Sequencing of this T cell receptor (beta chain) was carried out in a study of siplizumab effects on memory and regulatory T cells. Measured with immunoSEQ multiplex PCR; TCRdb has only the in-frame clones, and not every one. The sample shows about 100,000 clones, around 90% of them seen only once. Findings and caveats of the study: Under siplizumab, alloreactive sequences traced to unstimulated CD4+ memory cells were significantly reduced. It seemed that naive T cells were more diverse than memory cells and were major contributors to the alloresponse.

Losses at the gene ends were 5 bases for V and 7 bases for J; bases not matched to a gene: 10. Germline values: CDR1 SGHNT, CDR2 YENEEA. The CDR3 length is 15 residues. With respect to this clone: Its antigen is not identified.

The genes are TRBV11-3 and TRBJ2-7, with 11 bases aligning to TRBD1. The sequence derives from a human donor in good health. Sequencing was carried out using Tregs sorted from blood. As DNA, the CDR3 is TGTGCCAGCAGCCCCAGGACAGGGGGCGCGGAAGAGCAGTACTTC. Amino acids: CASSPRTGGAEEQYF.